Described below is a single TCR beta chain sequence and its context. What it binds is not known. This CDR3 is 15 amino acids long. Germline loops: CDR1 LGHDT, CDR2 YNNKEL (reference sequence). V was trimmed by 3 bases and J by 1 base, leaving 10 bases between them. The data originate from a study of T cell repertoires in cytomegalovirus infection. Looking at the study overall: Used in the study were CMV epitopes, some recently identified and HLA-C-restricted, others well-studied and HLA-B-restricted. Public signatures in TCR beta pointed to CMV infection and matching HLA type.

Each CDR3 protein gets one entry after TCRdb re-called the reads with MiXCR. The sample yields around 900,000 distinct CDR3 sequences, roughly 30% seen once. Notes on the study in general: The ex vivo response was dominated by HLA-C-restricted CMV-specific TCR beta clonotypes.

The receptor's source is a human donor in good health (CMV status not recorded). Some clones in this sample may be carry-over from other donors' samples. The V call is TRBV3-1, the J call TRBJ2-4, with D possibly TRBD1 on 6 matching bases. The sequencing here drew on cultured CD8+ T cells from PBMCs, taken from culture after CMV antigen stimulation. The CDR3 here is CASSQGATAKNIQYF. The CDR3 region has the DNA TGTGCCAGCAGCCAGGGGGCAACGGCCAAAAACATTCAGTACTTC.